This T cell receptor beta chain emerged from a study of CD8 T cells in Susac syndrome. Between the trimmed V and J ends, which lost 4 bases and 4 bases, there was a span of 12 bases. The CDR3 has 14 residues. The germline V gene encodes CDR1 MGHRA and CDR2 YSYEKL. RNA was extracted with the RNeasy kit, and a quantity of roughly 0.5 to 1 ug was reverse transcribed using random hexamers. TCRdb processed the immunoSEQ multiplex PCR reads anew with MiXCR; each CDR3 protein has one entry. In the table there are some 240,000 distinct CDR3 sequences, roughly 95% of which are singletons. This clonotype was obtained from a human donor with Susac syndrome. Sequenced sample: CD4+ T cells from PBMCs. The chain uses TRBV4-1 and TRBJ2-3; D is ambiguous. The CDR3 bases are TGCGCCAGCAGCCCAAGGGTAGCAGCAGATACGCAGTATTTT. Protein sequence: CASSPRVAADTQYF.